These T cell receptor beta chains were read from a single sample in a study of T cell repertoires in cytomegalovirus infection. TCRdb processed the reads anew with MiXCR; each CDR3 protein has one entry. The sample holds around 200,000 distinct CDR3 sequences, 15% to 20% seen once. Sample: CD8+ T cells from PBMCs. The source of these receptors is a human donor in good health (CMV status not recorded). Some clones in this sample may be carry-over from other donors' samples. Both conserved end residues are part of each CDR3. The D gene is left open where the match is weak. Not every row has a clone size; where given, it reads once, few, many or a size class.

abundance,v_gene,j_gene,d_gene,CDR3aa,CDR3nt
.,TRBV7-9,TRBJ1-4,.,CASSSRINEKLFF,TGTGCCAGCAGCTCTCGGATAAATGAAAAACTGTTTTTT
.,TRBV20-1,TRBJ1-5,.,CSARDMGERQPQHF,TGCAGTGCTAGAGATATGGGGGAGCGGCAGCCCCAGCATTTT
few,TRBV28,TRBJ2-7,TRBD2,CASSSTYMGLAGGNYEQYF,TGTGCCAGCAGTTCGACGTATATGGGTCTAGCGGGGGGCAACTACGAGCAGTACTTC
few,TRBV6-1,TRBJ1-1,.,CASSDTPEAAQAFF,TGTGCCAGCAGTGACACCCCAGAGGCAGCTCAAGCTTTCTTT
few,TRBV7-2,TRBJ2-1,.,CASSLDLAPNEQFF,TGTGCCAGCAGCTTAGACCTGGCTCCCAATGAGCAGTTCTTC
few,TRBV12-3/TRBV12-4,TRBJ2-3,.,CAGGEPNTDTQYF,TGTGCCGGGGGCGAACCTAACACAGATACGCAGTATTTT
.,TRBV7-2,TRBJ2-2,TRBD1,CASSAVRDRTNTGELFF,TGTGCCAGCAGCGCAGTCCGGGACAGAACGAACACCGGGGAGCTGTTTTTT
few,TRBV5-5,TRBJ2-7,TRBD1,CASSLYPPGQGTHEQYF,TGTGCCAGCAGCTTGTATCCCCCGGGACAGGGAACGCACGAGCAGTACTTC
few,TRBV12-3/TRBV12-4,TRBJ1-2,.,CASSANRAGGYTF,TGTGCCAGCAGTGCCAACAGGGCAGGTGGCTACACCTTC
few,TRBV7-6,TRBJ2-2,TRBD1,CASSFHRDSANTGELFF,TGTGCCAGCAGCTTCCATAGGGACAGCGCGAACACCGGGGAGCTGTTTTTT
.,TRBV7-8,TRBJ1-2,.,CASSLEAGVDGYTF,TGTGCCAGCAGCTTAGAGGCAGGGGTTGATGGCTACACCTTC
.,TRBV28,TRBJ1-1,.,CASSLRPTGNTEAFF,TGTGCCAGCAGTCTCCGCCCGACAGGGAACACTGAAGCTTTCTTT
few,TRBV7-6,TRBJ2-3,TRBD2,CASSLLTLAGPPTDTQYF,TGTGCCAGCAGCTTACTGACACTAGCGGGGCCCCCCACAGATACGCAGTATTTT
.,TRBV6-5,TRBJ1-6,TRBD1,CASSGQGHNSPLHF,TGTGCCAGCTCTGGACAGGGGCATAATTCACCCCTCCACTTT
few,TRBV7-6,TRBJ2-7,.,CASSLLQDSYEQYF,TGTGCCAGCAGCTTACTACAGGACTCCTACGAGCAGTACTTC
.,TRBV7-2,TRBJ1-5,.,CASSAYRAANQPQHF,TGTGCCAGCAGCGCGTACAGGGCCGCCAATCAGCCCCAGCATTTT
few,TRBV14,TRBJ1-6,.,CASSQERALNNSPLHF,TGTGCCAGCAGCCAAGAAAGAGCTCTGAATAATTCACCCCTCCACTTT
few,TRBV7-8,TRBJ1-1,TRBD1,CASSLTGLGKTEAFF,TGTGCCAGCAGCTTGACAGGGCTAGGGAAAACTGAAGCTTTCTTT
few,TRBV7-9,TRBJ2-7,.,CASSLAGEWQQYF,TGTGCCAGCAGCTTAGCCGGGGAATGGCAGCAGTACTTC
few,TRBV19,TRBJ1-5,.,CASSPGQGLPQHF,TGTGCCAGTAGCCCGGGACAAGGTCTGCCCCAGCATTTT
few,TRBV7-3,TRBJ1-1,.,CASSLAAGVNTEAFF,TGTGCCAGCAGCTTGGCGGCAGGAGTGAACACTGAAGCTTTCTTT
few,TRBV20-1,TRBJ1-2,.,CSARDLDSLYGYTF,TGCAGTGCTAGAGATCTAGACAGCCTCTATGGCTACACCTTC
.,TRBV20-1,TRBJ2-7,.,CSASTGLLTYEQYF,TGCAGTGCCAGTACAGGTCTCCTTACCTACGAGCAGTACTTC
once,TRBV19,TRBJ2-1,TRBD2,CASSTSSGGPNEQFF,TGTGCCAGTAGTACCTCTAGCGGGGGCCCCAATGAGCAGTTCTTC
few,TRBV7-6,TRBJ1-1,.,CASSLEGRAAFF,TGTGCCAGCAGCTTAGAAGGGCGGGCAGCTTTCTTT
few,TRBV4-3,TRBJ1-4,.,CASSQETRGQWNEKLFF,TGCGCCAGCAGCCAAGAGACCAGAGGACAGTGGAATGAAAAACTGTTTTTT
.,TRBV7-8,TRBJ2-5,TRBD1,CASSSPGGETQYF,TGTGCCAGCAGCTCCCCAGGGGGAGAGACCCAGTACTTC
.,TRBV28,TRBJ1-1,.,CASILGGATEAFF,TGTGCCAGCATCCTGGGGGGGGCCACTGAAGCTTTCTTT
.,TRBV7-9,TRBJ1-2,.,CASSREQGHPETNYGYTF,TGTGCCAGCAGTCGCGAGCAGGGACATCCAGAGACAAACTATGGCTACACCTTC
.,TRBV7-9,TRBJ2-3,.,CASRDREGTDTQYF,TGTGCCAGCAGGGACAGGGAGGGGACAGATACGCAGTATTTT
few,TRBV4-1,TRBJ2-7,TRBD1,CASSQAMTGNEQYF,TGCGCCAGCAGCCAAGCTATGACAGGGAACGAGCAGTACTTC
.,TRBV7-2,TRBJ1-6,.,CASSLTDSSYNSPLHF,TGTGCCAGCAGCTTAACGGACAGCTCCTATAATTCACCCCTCCACTTT
.,TRBV27,TRBJ2-7,TRBD1,CASSTGTGNYEQYF,TGTGCCAGCAGTACCGGGACAGGTAACTACGAGCAGTACTTC
few,TRBV7-9,TRBJ2-7,.,CASTNLGRASYEQYF,TGTGCCAGCACCAACTTAGGCAGGGCTTCCTACGAGCAGTACTTC
.,TRBV29-1,TRBJ1-2,.,CSVEGRHYGYTF,TGCAGCGTTGAAGGCAGGCACTATGGCTACACCTTC
.,TRBV7-9,TRBJ1-2,.,CASSLAHTIRNYGYTF,TGTGCCAGCAGCTTAGCCCACACGATTCGAAACTATGGCTACACCTTC
.,TRBV7-8,TRBJ2-7,TRBD2,CASSSFLAGQDEQYF,TGTGCCAGCAGCTCCTTTCTAGCGGGGCAGGACGAGCAGTACTTC
few,TRBV7-2,TRBJ1-6,.,CASSLWREVYNSPLHF,TGTGCCAGCAGCCTCTGGAGGGAGGTGTATAATTCACCCCTCCACTTT
.,TRBV6-2/TRBV6-3,TRBJ2-2,.,CASSFRGKNTGELFF,TGTGCCAGCAGTTTTCGGGGGAAGAACACCGGGGAGCTGTTTTTT
.,TRBV25-1,TRBJ1-1,.,CARRKGSPDTKDTEAFF,TGTGCCAGGAGGAAGGGGTCGCCAGATACGAAGGACACTGAAGCTTTCTTT
few,TRBV7-9,TRBJ2-7,.,CASSFGGSREQYF,TGTGCCAGCAGCTTCGGGGGTTCGAGGGAGCAGTACTTC
many,TRBV7-2,TRBJ2-6,.,CASSSGSGANVLTF,TGTGCCAGCAGCTCAGGCTCTGGGGCCAACGTCCTGACTTTC
.,TRBV7-9,TRBJ2-3,TRBD1,CASSPGGFGTDTQYF,TGTGCCAGCAGTCCAGGGGGTTTTGGCACAGATACGCAGTATTTT
.,TRBV28,TRBJ2-7,.,CASSFPLRGDYEQYF,TGTGCCAGCAGTTTTCCCCTAAGGGGCGACTACGAGCAGTACTTC
.,TRBV10-3,TRBJ1-2,.,CAISESRLGQVDGYTF,TGTGCCATCAGTGAGTCGAGGCTAGGTCAGGTCGATGGCTACACCTTC
.,TRBV4-3,TRBJ2-1,.,CASSQERRGYNNEQFF,TGCGCCAGCAGCCAAGAAAGGCGGGGTTATAACAATGAGCAGTTCTTC
few,TRBV9,TRBJ1-2,.,CASSVATRGHYGYTF,TGTGCCAGCAGCGTAGCGACAAGGGGCCACTATGGCTACACCTTC
few,TRBV9,TRBJ2-3,.,CASSVARGTDTQYF,TGTGCCAGCAGCGTAGCAAGGGGAACAGATACGCAGTATTTT
.,TRBV29-1,TRBJ1-1,.,CSVERPEAFF,TGCAGCGTTGAAAGACCCGAAGCTTTCTTT
.,TRBV2,TRBJ2-7,TRBD2,CASSEGGGSRYEQYF,TGTGCCAGCAGTGAAGGGGGAGGGTCTAGGTACGAGCAGTACTTC
.,TRBV15,TRBJ1-1,.,CATSRDRAGTEAFF,TGTGCCACCAGCAGAGACAGGGCCGGCACTGAAGCTTTCTTT
.,TRBV5-5,TRBJ1-1,.,CASSLYARMNTEAFF,TGTGCCAGCAGCTTGTATGCGAGGATGAACACTGAAGCTTTCTTT
.,TRBV6-2/TRBV6-3,TRBJ2-1,.,CASSSFRQGGGCNEQFF,TGTGCCAGCAGTTCCTTTCGACAGGGAGGGGGCTGCAATGAGCAGTTCTTC
.,TRBV20-1,TRBJ2-1,TRBD2,CSARPGLADSNEQFF,TGCAGTGCTAGACCGGGACTAGCTGACTCCAATGAGCAGTTCTTC
.,TRBV12-3/TRBV12-4,TRBJ1-1,.,CASSRPGMNTEAFF,TGTGCCAGCAGCCGCCCAGGCATGAACACTGAAGCTTTCTTT
few,TRBV20-1,TRBJ2-2,.,CSAPAGFTGELFF,TGCAGTGCACCTGCGGGGTTCACCGGGGAGCTGTTTTTT
.,TRBV7-2,TRBJ1-2,.,CAIFIGYRDGYTF,TGTGCCATCTTCATAGGTTACAGGGATGGCTACACCTTC
few,TRBV7-8,TRBJ2-7,.,CASSFREGRSYEQYF,TGTGCCAGCAGCTTCCGAGAAGGGCGCTCCTACGAGCAGTACTTC
few,TRBV14,TRBJ2-1,.,CASSQDVQPDEQFF,TGTGCCAGCAGCCAAGATGTACAGCCCGATGAGCAGTTCTTC